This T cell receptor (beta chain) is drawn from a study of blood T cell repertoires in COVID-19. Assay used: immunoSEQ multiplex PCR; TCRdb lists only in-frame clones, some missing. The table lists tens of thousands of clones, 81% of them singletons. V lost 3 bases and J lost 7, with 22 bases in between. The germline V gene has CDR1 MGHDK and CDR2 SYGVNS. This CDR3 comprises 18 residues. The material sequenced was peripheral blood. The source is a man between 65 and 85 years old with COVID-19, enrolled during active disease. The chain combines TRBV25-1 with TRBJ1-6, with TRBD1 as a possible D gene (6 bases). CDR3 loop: CASSELGPGVQGNSPLHF. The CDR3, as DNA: TGTGCCAGCAGTGAGTTGGGGCCCGGGGTCCAGGGGAATTCACCCCTCCACTTT.